The 25 T cell receptor beta chains given below trace back to one sample, sequenced in a study of T cell responses to AZD1222 COVID-19 vaccine. The method was immunoSEQ multiplex PCR; TCRdb's version includes in-frame clones alone and lacks a portion of them. This sample carries 140,000 or so clones, roughly nine tenths of them seen once, and the ten largest clones take roughly 1.7%. The starting material was peripheral blood, obtained 28 days after the second AZD1222 dose. These receptors all stem from an adult who received the AZD1222 COVID-19 vaccine.

The chain carries TRBV6-1 and TRBJ1-2, with 7 bases matching TRBD1. CDR1 is MNHNS, CDR2 SASEGT, per germline. V lost 2 bases to trimming and J lost 7 bases; unmatched junction nucleotides: 10. CDR3 length: 15 residues. In DNA, the CDR3 is TGTGCCAGCAGTGAACCAGGACAGGAGGTGTCTGGCTACACCTTC. Translated, it gives CASSEPGQEVSGYTF.

V and J are TRBV13 and TRBJ2-1; 12 bases map to TRBD2. The CDR3 length is 17 residues. CDR1 and CDR2 from the germline V gene are PRHDT and FYEKMQ (reference sequence). Trimming cost V 1 base and J 9 bases; bases outside gene matches: 10. Written as DNA, the CDR3 is TGTGCCAGCAGCTTAGACGGTCTAGCGGGAGGGCCGGCTGAGCAGTTCTTC. This sequence encodes CASSLDGLAGGPAEQFF.

V is TRBV2 and J is TRBJ2-1; 9 positions match TRBD2. J lost 7 bases, V lost 8 bases, and 9 bases had no gene match. CDR3 length equals 14 residues. CDR1 is SNHLY and CDR2 is FYNNEI in the germline V gene. The DNA of the CDR3 is TGTGCCAGCGTCCAATTAGCGGGAGTTAATGAGCAGTTCTTC. Translation: CASVQLAGVNEQFF. The entire variable domain, with the rest obtained from reference TRBV2 and TRBJ2-1, is as follows: EPEVTQTPSHQVTQMGQEVILRCVPISNHLYFYWYRQILGQKVEFLVSFYNNEISEKSEIFDDQFSVERPDGSNFTLKIRSTKLEDSAMYFCASVQLAGVNEQFFGPGTRLTVL.

This clone has only one observation. V is TRBV29-1 and J is TRBJ1-2; weak D call: TRBD1 (5 bases). Trimming removed 8 bases at V and 6 bases at J, with 31 bases between. The CDR3 consists of 17 residues. CDR1 SQVTM and CDR2 ANQGSEA come from the germline V gene. The CDR3 nucleotides are TGCAGCTCCGAGGGGCCCTCAGCCTTTCTACTCATCAATGGCTACACCTTC. It codes for CSSEGPSAFLLINGYTF.

This chain joins TRBV7-9 and TRBJ1-3; a weak D match, TRBD1 (6 bases). V lost 1 base and J 2 bases, leaving 6 bases between the germline ends. The CDR3 has 14 amino acids. The germline V gene has CDR1 SEHNR and CDR2 FQNEAQ (reference sequence). The CDR3 coding sequence is TGTGCCAGCAGCTTAGACAGGGCTGGAAACACCATATATTTT. Encoded protein: CASSLDRAGNTIYF. Supplemented by reference TRBV7-9 and TRBJ1-3, the full variable domain reads DTGVSQNPRHKITKRGQNVTFRCDPISEHNRLYWYRQTLGQGPEFLTYFQNEAQLEKSRLLSDRFSAERPKGSFSTLEIQRTEQGDSAMYLCASSLDRAGNTIYFGEGSWLTVV.

The V call is TRBV28, the J call TRBJ2-3, with D perhaps matching TRBD1 or TRBD2 (6 bases each). Germline V gene data show CDR1 as MDHEN and CDR2 as SYDVKM. V lost 3 bases and J 2 bases, leaving 27 bases between the germline ends. This CDR3 comprises 20 residues. The CDR3 DNA reads TGTGCCAGCAGTTTTCCGGGGGTGGGACATCAACTTGAGGCCACAGATACGCAGTATTTT. It translates to CASSFPGVGHQLEATDTQYF.

This chain links TRBV6-5 with TRBJ2-5; D not certain. From germline, CDR1 is MNHEY and CDR2 SVGAGI. CDR3 length equals 15 residues. Trimming stripped 6 bases from V and 1 base from J, with 15 bases between. The CDR3 spells CASRWAALPQETQYF. In DNA, the CDR3 is TGTGCCAGCAGATGGGCCGCTCTACCCCAAGAGACCCAGTACTTC.

The table lists this clone with a count of one. The gene calls are TRBV28 and TRBJ2-7, with D perhaps TRBD2 (6 bases). Germline values: CDR1 MDHEN, CDR2 SYDVKM. V was shortened by 5 bases and J by 3 bases, with 14 bases between the two germline ends. CDR3 length: 14 amino acids. In DNA, the CDR3 is TGTGCCAGCAGTCACCGGGACTTCAGCTACGAGCAGTACTTC. Amino acid sequence: CASSHRDFSYEQYF. Filled out from reference TRBV28 and TRBJ2-7, the complete variable domain reads DVKVTQSSRYLVKRTGEKVFLECVQDMDHENMFWYRQDPGLGLRLIYFSYDVKMKEKGDIPEGYSVSREKKERFSLILESASTNQTSMYLCASSHRDFSYEQYFGPGTRLTVT.

The gene calls are TRBV5-1 and TRBJ2-2, with D possibly matching TRBD2 (6 bases). The CDR3 covers 15 residues. V gave up 4 bases and J gave up 6 bases, with 16 bases separating them. CDR1 SGHRS and CDR2 YFSETQ come from the germline V gene. The CDR3 loop reads CASSPRGGDAGELFF. The CDR3, as DNA: TGCGCCAGCAGCCCGCGGGGTGGGGACGCCGGGGAGCTGTTTTTT.

The V call is TRBV10-3, the J call TRBJ1-2; D is ambiguous. Germline CDR1 and CDR2: ENHRY and SYGVKD. This CDR3 contains 13 residues. V gave up 4 bases and J gave up 3 bases, with 9 bases separating them. DNA of the CDR3: TGTGCCATCAGTGGGGATGGGCACTATGGCTACACCTTC. Amino acids: CAISGDGHYGYTF.

The CDR3 here is CASNVQGAGQPQHF. The CDR3 DNA follows: TGTGCCAGCAACGTACAGGGGGCAGGTCAGCCCCAGCATTTT. V and J are TRBV27 and TRBJ1-5; 9 positions agree with TRBD1. Germline CDR1 reads MNHEY; CDR2 reads SMNVEV (reference sequence). The V segment lost 7 bases and the J segment 6 bases; nucleotides outside the gene matches: 7. The CDR3 is 14 residues long.

The CDR3 region is CASSLDSPRGLANDEQFF. For the CDR3, the DNA is TGTGCCAGCAGCCTAGATAGCCCGAGGGGACTAGCGAACGATGAGCAGTTCTTC. The genes are TRBV2 and TRBJ2-1, with TRBD2 identical over 10 bases. CDR3 length equals 18 residues. Germline CDR1 and CDR2: SNHLY and FYNNEI. The V and J ends lost 6 bases and 8 bases, in that order; junction bases with no gene match: 19.

V usage is TRBV19 and J usage is TRBJ2-3, with 9 positions matching TRBD2. The trim removed 3 bases at V and 5 bases at J, leaving 9 bases unmatched. The length of the CDR3 is 16 residues. The germline CDR1 and CDR2 sequences are LNHDA and SQIVND (reference sequence). The CDR3: CASSMVEVAGEDTQYF. CDR3 DNA sequence: TGTGCCAGTAGTATGGTCGAGGTAGCGGGAGAAGATACGCAGTATTTT.

This chain connects TRBV2 to TRBJ2-7; the D gene is possibly TRBD1 (6 bases). Looked up from germline, CDR1 is SNHLY and CDR2 is FYNNEI. Trimming shortened V by 4 bases and J by 1 base, and 17 bases separated the two germline ends. The length of the CDR3 is 16 residues. The CDR3 DNA sequence: TGTGCCAGCAGTGCCCTTCTCACAGGGACGTCCTACGAGCAGTACTTC. It is translated as CASSALLTGTSYEQYF.

This chain uses TRBV19 with TRBJ1-1; TRBD1 is a possible D gene (5 bases). This CDR3 region has 14 residues. Germline-derived CDR1 and CDR2 are LNHDA and SQIVND (reference sequence). Trimming removed 8 bases at V and 4 bases at J, with 17 bases between. As DNA, the CDR3 is TGTGCCAGTTTCCCTTGGGGGGGTGGCACTGAAGCTTTCTTT. It yields the protein CASFPWGGGTEAFF.

For this clone: Mismatch with germline at one junction end may stem from a read error. J is TRBJ1-1 and V is TRBV19; possible D gene TRBD1, 5 bases. Germline V CDR1 and CDR2: LNHDA, SQIVND (reference sequence). CDR3 size: 12 residues. DNA of the CDR3: TGTGCCAGTACGCAGGACACCCTCTTTACCCTCTTT. Residues: CASTQDTLFTLF.

This clone was seen just once. The chain has TRBV9 and TRBJ2-3; D is undetermined. Germline V gives CDR1 SGDLS, CDR2 YYNGEE. V was pared by 0 bases and J by 4 bases, with 12 bases between. The CDR3 extends over 15 amino acids. This CDR3 reads CASSVAPTYADTQYF. In DNA form, the CDR3 reads TGTGCCAGCAGCGTAGCCCCGACATACGCAGATACGCAGTATTTT.

The CDR3 reads CASSQEYRGLVTEAFF. The DNA of the CDR3 is TGCGCCAGCAGCCAAGAATACAGGGGTTTGGTCACTGAAGCTTTCTTT. The chain is built from TRBV4-3 and TRBJ1-1, with 7 bases fitting TRBD1. Trimming cost V 0 bases and J 4 bases; bases outside gene matches: 8. From germline, CDR1 is LGHNA and CDR2 YSLEER. The CDR3 runs 16 residues.

Only one count was recorded for this clone. V gene TRBV19 combines with J gene TRBJ1-1; 8 positions match TRBD1. The CDR3 contains 16 residues. The germline V gene encodes CDR1 LNHDA and CDR2 SQIVND (reference sequence). The junction had 9 bases not matched to a gene; V was cut back by 4 bases and J by 2 bases. The DNA of the CDR3 is TGTGCCAGTAGTACCGCCCTACAGGGGGGAAACACTGAAGCTTTCTTT. This translates into CASSTALQGGNTEAFF.

This sequence joins TRBV7-9 and TRBJ2-7, with 9 bases matching TRBD1. CDR1 and CDR2 (germline): SEHNR, FQNEAQ (reference sequence). The CDR3 covers 14 residues. V lost 2 bases to trimming and J lost 5 bases; unmatched junction nucleotides: 4. DNA for the CDR3: TGTGCCAGCAGCTTAAGGACAGGGGTCGACGAGCAGTACTTC. Translating gives CASSLRTGVDEQYF.

This chain joins TRBV5-1 and TRBJ2-7; the match to TRBD2 covers 11 bases. CDR3 size: 16 residues. Per germline, CDR1 SGHRS and CDR2 YFSETQ. Losses at the gene ends were 5 bases for V and 3 bases for J; bases not matched to a gene: 10. The CDR3 region is CASRGLADPWDYEQYF. In nucleotides, the CDR3 is TGCGCCAGCAGGGGACTAGCGGACCCATGGGACTACGAGCAGTACTTC.

In this sample, this clone turned up once. The rearrangement joins TRBV24-1 to TRBJ2-1, with 14 bases aligning to TRBD2. This CDR3 contains 18 residues. Germline V gives CDR1 KGHDR, CDR2 SFDVKD. V dropped 6 bases and J dropped 4; count of bases not matched to a gene: 10. CDR3 bases: TGTGCCACCAGTAGATCCCCCGGGACTAGCGGGAGTTACAATGAGCAGTTCTTC. It translates to CATSRSPGTSGSYNEQFF.

The rearrangement joins TRBV30 to TRBJ2-1, with TRBD2 matching 16 bases. Germline CDR1 reads GTSNPN; CDR2 reads SVGIG (reference sequence). After removal of 2 bases from V and 8 bases from J, the junction contained 6 bases not matched to a gene. The CDR3 contains 16 residues. The CDR3 here is CAWSMGLAGGPDEQFF. The CDR3, as DNA: TGTGCCTGGAGTATGGGACTAGCGGGAGGGCCCGATGAGCAGTTCTTC.

The chain recombines TRBV2 with TRBJ2-3; 7 bases agree with TRBD2. This CDR3 is 15 amino acids long. V shed 1 base and J 1 base; nucleotides not matched to a gene: 2. Germline lookup yields CDR1 SNHLY and CDR2 FYNNEI. The CDR3 reads CASSEDTSGTDTQYF. The DNA of the CDR3 is TGTGCCAGCAGTGAAGATACTAGCGGCACAGATACGCAGTATTTT. The whole variable domain, filled in from reference TRBV2 and TRBJ2-3, reads EPEVTQTPSHQVTQMGQEVILRCVPISNHLYFYWYRQILGQKVEFLVSFYNNEISEKSEIFDDQFSVERPDGSNFTLKIRSTKLEDSAMYFCASSEDTSGTDTQYFGPGTRLTVL.

This sequence joins TRBV4-2 and TRBJ2-7, with D hard to call. The CDR3 contains 16 residues. Between the trimmed V and J ends, which lost 4 bases and 0 bases, there was a span of 16 bases. CDR1 and CDR2 (germline): LGHNA, YNFKEQ. CDR3 residues: CASSPQATVLSYEQYF. The DNA of the CDR3 is TGTGCCAGCAGCCCTCAGGCGACGGTTCTCTCCTACGAGCAGTACTTC.